Each of the 14 T cell receptor beta chains below was sequenced from the same sample in a study of shared clonotypes between healthy human individuals. TCRdb keeps only in-frame clones here, not all; method: immunoSEQ multiplex PCR. This table holds roughly 2,300,000 clones, approximately 90% found once. Sequenced input: naive CD4+ T cells from PBMCs. Specified subset: CD45RA+ positively selected. The receptors stem from a man aged 18-30 years in good health. Some clones in this sample may be carry-over from other donors' samples.

The chain uses TRBV5-1 and TRBJ2-1; D may correspond to TRBD1 or TRBD2 (5 bases each). CDR1 and CDR2 from the germline V gene are SGHRS and YFSETQ. Trimming removed 0 bases from V and 4 bases from J, with 14 bases in between. The CDR3 sequence is 16 residues long. The CDR3 nucleotides are TGCGCCAGCAGCTTGGATGGGGACGGAAAATACAATGAGCAGTTCTTC. This translates into CASSLDGDGKYNEQFF.

V usage is TRBV30 and J usage is TRBJ1-1; 7 bases align to TRBD1. With 5 bases clipped from V and 11 bases from J, the junction kept 20 bases outside the gene matches. Germline V gene data show CDR1 as GTSNPN and CDR2 as SVGIG (reference sequence). The length of the CDR3 is 15 residues. CDR3 residues: CAWGPPRTGFGGAFF. The CDR3 bases are TGTGCCTGGGGGCCCCCTAGGACAGGATTTGGGGGGGCTTTCTTT.

The chain carries TRBV5-1 and TRBJ2-5; 8 nucleotides line up with TRBD2. J gave up 1 base and V 3 bases, and 8 bases lay outside the gene matches. The CDR3 is made up of 16 amino acids. Germline V CDR1 and CDR2: SGHRS, YFSETQ. For the CDR3, the DNA is TGCGCCAGCAGCTATTTGGCGGGAGGAGGCCAAGAGACCCAGTACTTC. Its protein product is CASSYLAGGGQETQYF.

The J gene is TRBJ2-1, the V gene TRBV15; 10 nucleotides agree with TRBD2. The V and J ends lost 0 bases and 8 bases, in that order; junction bases with no gene match: 7. Looked up from germline, CDR1 is LNHNV and CDR2 is YYDKDF (reference sequence). The CDR3 contains 16 residues. DNA of the CDR3: TGTGCCACCAGCAGAGATCTAGCTAGCGGGAGTTATGAGCAGTTCTTC. Translation: CATSRDLASGSYEQFF.

The CDR3 loop reads CSVQLSGSWPNEQFF. For the CDR3, the DNA is TGCAGCGTACAACTTAGCGGGAGCTGGCCCAATGAGCAGTTCTTC. The rearrangement joins TRBV29-1 to TRBJ2-1; 9 bases align to TRBD2. This CDR3 contains 15 residues. V was pared by 6 bases and J by 6 bases, with 12 bases of the junction left unmatched. Looked up from germline, CDR1 is SQVTM and CDR2 is ANQGSEA.

This clone has only a few counts. V and J are TRBV30 and TRBJ1-1; D remains ambiguous. Germline assignment: CDR1 GTSNPN and CDR2 SVGIG (reference sequence). The CDR3 spans 12 residues. Between the trimmed V and J ends, which lost 0 bases and 9 bases, there was a span of 11 bases. This chain's CDR3 is CAWSVSLLQAFF. CDR3 in DNA: TGTGCCTGGAGTGTCTCCCTGCTCCAAGCTTTCTTT.

The rearrangement uses TRBV6-6 and TRBJ1-5; D is unresolved. CDR3 size: 14 residues. The V gene lost 5 bases and the J gene lost 5 bases, with 13 bases spanning the gap. CDR1 and CDR2 from the germline V gene are MNHNY and SVGAGI (reference sequence). The DNA for the CDR3 is TGTGCCAGCAGTATAGGGCGAACCGATCAGCCCCAGCATTTT. This gives the protein CASSIGRTDQPQHF.

DNA for the CDR3: TGCAGCGTTACCGCAGGGGGCCTCTCCTACGAGCAGTACTTC. It encodes CSVTAGGLSYEQYF. This sequence joins TRBV29-1 and TRBJ2-5; 8 nucleotides match TRBD1. Near its end, the DNA agrees better with TRBJ2-7, so the J call may be wrong. The CDR3 is made up of 14 amino acids. Germline CDR1 and CDR2: SQVTM and ANQGSEA.

The chain uses TRBV18 and TRBJ2-1; D gene uncertain. V lost 5 bases and J lost 3, with 11 bases in between. Germline lookup yields CDR1 KGHSH and CDR2 LQKENI. The CDR3 extends over 14 amino acids. The CDR3 region has the DNA TGTGCCAGCTCATCTCAAACGGACTACAATGAGCAGTTCTTC. Protein product: CASSSQTDYNEQFF.

This sequence joins TRBV5-1 and TRBJ2-1; TRBD2 matches at 9 bases. Trimming cost V 4 bases and J 2 bases; bases outside gene matches: 4. Per germline, CDR1 SGHRS and CDR2 YFSETQ. The CDR3 extends over 15 amino acids. The CDR3 sequence: CASSVPSGAYNEQFF. The CDR3 region has the DNA TGCGCCAGCAGCGTGCCTAGCGGGGCCTACAATGAGCAGTTCTTC.

Here the CDR3 DNA reads TGTGCCAGCAGTACTCCAGGGGTGGATACGCAGTATTTT. Its translation: CASSTPGVDTQYF. V is TRBV6-5 and J is TRBJ2-3; D is perhaps TRBD1 (6 bases). Germline loops: CDR1 MNHEY, CDR2 SVGAGI. CDR3 length: 13 residues. V dropped 5 bases and J dropped 6 bases, with 12 bases sitting between them.

The V call is TRBV11-2, the J call TRBJ2-1; 7 bases line up with TRBD2. Germline assignment: CDR1 SGHAT and CDR2 FQNNGV. Losses at the gene ends were 6 bases for V and 3 bases for J; bases not matched to a gene: 8. CDR3 length: 15 residues. CDR3 sequence reads: CASRPLAHIYNEQFF. The CDR3 nucleotides read TGTGCCAGCAGACCACTAGCGCATATCTACAATGAGCAGTTCTTC.

The chain carries TRBV28 and TRBJ2-3; 8 nucleotides align to TRBD2. Germline V gives CDR1 MDHEN, CDR2 SYDVKM. The CDR3 extends over 13 amino acids. V was pared by 10 bases and J by 5 bases, with 8 bases of the junction left unmatched. As DNA, the CDR3 is TGTGCCACCATCTCCGGGACTAGAGATACGCAGTATTTT. Amino acids: CATISGTRDTQYF.

Concerning this clone itself: The junction differs from germline at one of its ends, possibly a read error. The CDR3 DNA sequence: TGTGCCTGGACCCTAACCCAAAAGACCCAGTACTTC. Translation gives CAWTLTQKTQYF. This chain uses TRBV30 with TRBJ2-5; D is unresolved. Germline V gene sequence: CDR1 GTSNPN, CDR2 SVGIG (reference sequence). This CDR3 has 12 amino acids.